Included here is one TCR beta chain sequence, with context. The sample originates from a study of T cells in Graves' hyperthyroidism and ophthalmopathy. Study context: Peripheral blood was acquired at first diagnosis, ahead of any therapy whatsoever.

Germline CDR1 MDHEN, CDR2 SYDVKM. CDR3 length equals 15 residues. V dropped 7 bases and J dropped 6 bases, with 18 bases sitting between them. Patients were excluded for uncontrolled infection, other autoimmune disease, pregnancy or lactation. Thyroid ultrasound, orbital computed tomography, clinical symptoms, and serum thyroxine and TRAb underpinned diagnoses. The TCR beta CDR3 regions underwent amplification using RNA transcripts as the source. RT-PCR in the first round (using the HTBI primer set) targeted the TCR CDR3. In TCRdb, the multiplex PCR reads were re-called with MiXCR into one record per CDR3 protein. The sample has roughly 750,000 distinct CDR3 sequences; around 17% are singletons.

What was sequenced was blood. The chain combines TRBV28 with TRBJ1-4; D ambiguous. The receptor was isolated from a man younger than 35 with Graves' hyperthyroidism. CDR3: CASTTIGGNDEKLFF. In DNA, the CDR3 is TGTGCCAGCACCACTATCGGTGGGAACGATGAAAAACTGTTTTTT.